This entry lists 14 T cell receptor beta chains sequenced from one sample in a study of esophageal squamous cell carcinoma under preoperative chemotherapy. TCRdb recomputed calls from the PCR reads with MiXCR, one row per CDR3 protein. The sample has over 13,000 distinct CDR3 sequences, roughly 60% seen once. The time point was: before preoperative PTX-NDP chemotherapy. This specimen was acquired from a patient given preoperative chemotherapy. The receptor set was obtained from a human donor with esophageal squamous cell carcinoma. The donor label of this sample is uncertain.

Comments on this clonotype: The junction differs from germline at one of its ends, possibly a read error. V and J are TRBV11-1 and TRBJ2-1, with D perhaps given as TRBD1 or TRBD2 (5 bases each). The CDR3 sequence is 15 residues long. Germline V CDR1 and CDR2: SGHAT, FQDESV (reference sequence). CDR3 in amino acids: CASSQGTAISGEQFF. DNA for the CDR3: TGTGCCAGCAGCCAGGGCACGGCGATCTCCGGGGAGCAGTTCTTT.

This chain connects TRBV6-1 to TRBJ2-4; TRBD2 agrees at 10 bases. The germline V gene encodes CDR1 MNHNS and CDR2 SASEGT. This CDR3 spans 17 amino acids. V shed 4 bases, J shed 13 bases, and the junction held 19 bases outside the gene matches. In DNA, the CDR3 is TGTGCCAGCAGTGGAAGCGGGGGGGTGAGCGCCAAAAACACGCAGTACTTC. Its translation: CASSGSGGVSAKNTQYF.

V is TRBV7-8 and J is TRBJ2-1, with D unresolved. The J call may be faulty, since TRBJ2-7 better matches the DNA end. This CDR3 contains 18 residues. Germline loops: CDR1 SGHVS, CDR2 FQNEAQ. CDR3 sequence (DNA): TGTGCCAGCAGCTTAGTGGGTCTAACTCCGACCAAGTCAAATGAGCAGTACTTC. Translation: CASSLVGLTPTKSNEQYF.

This chain uses TRBV11-3 with TRBJ1-5, with 7 bases identical to TRBD1. The CDR3 loop spans 15 amino acids. From germline, CDR1 is SGHNT and CDR2 YENEEA. V shed 6 bases and J 0 bases; nucleotides not matched to a gene: 5. CDR3 residues: CASSSDRDSNQPQHF. CDR3 in DNA: TGTGCCAGCAGTTCTGACAGGGATAGCAATCAGCCCCAGCATTTT.

CDR3 sequence reads: CASRPDRGYTGELFF. CDR3 nucleotides: TGTGCCAGCAGGCCCGACAGGGGGTACACCGGGGAGCTGTTTTTT. The chain has TRBV6-1 and TRBJ2-2; 9 nucleotides agree with TRBD1. This CDR3 spans 15 amino acids. V dropped 6 bases and J dropped 3; count of bases not matched to a gene: 5. The V gene's germline CDR1 is MNHNS and CDR2 SASEGT.

The chain uses TRBV6-1 and TRBJ2-3; D is perhaps TRBD2 (6 bases). Between the trimmed V and J ends, which lost 8 bases and 3 bases, there was a span of 21 bases. Looked up from germline, CDR1 is MNHNS and CDR2 is SASEGT. The CDR3 extends over 16 amino acids. The CDR3 DNA is TGTGCCAGCCGTCGCACGGGGGTGGAAGGGACAGATACGCAGTATTTT. This sequence encodes CASRRTGVEGTDTQYF.

Note on this clonotype: One junction end disagrees with the germline gene, perhaps due to a read error. The chain carries TRBV7-6 and TRBJ2-5, with D possibly TRBD1 on 7 matching bases. This CDR3 spans 19 amino acids. Germline CDR1 and CDR2: SGHVS and FNYEAQ. The CDR3 DNA follows: TGTGCCAGCAGCCCGCAGGGGGGCTTAGGGGGACCCGACGAAGAGACGCAGTACTTT. It codes for CASSPQGGLGGPDEETQYF.

The CDR3 sequence is CASSEGKNIQYF. The CDR3 DNA follows: TGTGCCAGCAGTGAAGGGAAAAACATTCAGTACTTC. The gene calls are TRBV6-1 and TRBJ2-4; D is unclear. V lost 1 base and J 4 bases, leaving 2 bases between the germline ends. CDR1 MNHNS and CDR2 SASEGT come from the germline V gene. The CDR3 has 12 residues.

The count of this clonotype is one. The chain uses TRBV6-1 and TRBJ2-1; tentative D call: TRBD2 (5 bases). This CDR3 is 14 amino acids long. From germline, CDR1 is MNHNS and CDR2 SASEGT. Trimming cost V 1 base and J 10 bases, with 14 bases left between them. The CDR3 DNA reads TGTGCCAGCAGTGAAGTCGATTGGGCGGGCGAGCAGTTCTTC. This sequence encodes CASSEVDWAGEQFF.

Regarding this clonotype: At one end, the junction sequence differs from germline, possibly due to a read error. The V gene is TRBV6-5, the J gene TRBJ2-2, with 7 bases aligning to TRBD2. The CDR3 runs to 14 residues. Germline V gene sequence: CDR1 MNHEY, CDR2 SVGAGI. The CDR3 nucleotides are TGTGCCAGCAGTTACGGGGAGGGTACAGATACGCTGTATTTT. Its translation: CASSYGEGTDTLYF.

For this clonotype: At one of its ends the junction is not consistent with the germline gene, which may arise from a read error. This chain links TRBV6-4 with TRBJ2-5; a possible D gene is TRBD2 (6 bases). The CDR3 runs 15 residues. CDR1 is MRHNA and CDR2 is SNTAGT in the germline V gene. In nucleotides, the CDR3 is TGTGCCAGGGGTAGGGGTGGCGGGGACCAAGATACCCAGTACTTC. This gives the protein CARGRGGGDQDTQYF.

V usage is TRBV10-3 and J usage is TRBJ2-2; 7 bases match TRBD1. Gene TRBJ2-3 matches the end of the DNA better, so the J call may be wrong. Germline CDR1 reads ENHRY; CDR2 reads SYGVKD. The CDR3 is 13 amino acids. CDR3 in amino acids: CAIQGDGTGAQYF. The CDR3 DNA reads as TGTGCCATCCAGGGGGATGGCACAGGTGCGCAGTATTTT.

As to this clonotype: At one of its ends the junction is not consistent with the germline gene, which may arise from a read error. The chain uses TRBV6-1 and TRBJ2-4; 9 bases are shared with TRBD2. The CDR3 is 17 amino acids. The germline V gene has CDR1 MNHNS and CDR2 SASEGT. The CDR3 nucleotides read TGTGCCAGCAGTGCAGGCGGGGGGGGGAGAGCCAAAAACACTCAGTACTTC. Encoded protein: CASSAGGGGRAKNTQYF.

The V gene is TRBV7-2, the J gene TRBJ1-1; 10 bases fit TRBD1. Germline lookup yields CDR1 SGHTA and CDR2 FQGNSA. The J segment lost 5 bases and the V segment lost 5 bases, leaving 8 bases of the junction unmatched. This CDR3 comprises 15 residues. The CDR3 DNA reads TGTGCCAGCAGCCCCCGGACAGGGGGATATACTGAAGCTTTCTTT. It translates to CASSPRTGGYTEAFF.